This record concerns one T cell receptor beta chain sequence. Its antigen is as yet unknown. This entry comes from a study of shared clonotypes between healthy human individuals. General observations from the study: Sorted-subset sequencing was shown by rarefaction to be incomplete despite large depth. Limited genetic and exposure-history diversity came from having few donors. Sequencing depth was predicted to influence how clonotypes are shared among donors.

Naive CD8 cells lacked CD45RO and underwent positive selection for CCR7, leaving out terminally differentiated effector memory CD45RA+ cells. Germline-derived CDR1 and CDR2 are SEHNR and FQNEAQ (reference sequence). The CDR3 runs 15 residues. V lost 2 bases and J lost 2, with 12 bases in between. Sequenced by immunoSEQ multiplex PCR; TCRdb stores in-frame clones only, minus some. Of over 2 million clones in the sample, over 85% are singletons; the top ten hold 1% to 1.3%. J is TRBJ2-5 and V is TRBV7-9; D uncertain. This receptor was identified in a man younger than 35 in good health. Sequencing was performed on naive CD8+ T cells sorted from blood. In nucleotides, the CDR3 is TGTGCCAGCAGCTTATTCCCCGCCAGACAAGAGACCCAGTACTTC. It translates to CASSLFPARQETQYF.